These 19 T cell receptor beta chains were all obtained from the same sample, sequenced in a study of blood T cell repertoires in COVID-19 (dated by TCRdb to 2018 to 2020). Receptor libraries were prepared by the immunoSEQ multiplex PCR assay. This immuneACCESS table, as held by TCRdb, lists in-frame sequences with V and J called but not all clones. Of the missing ones, under half trace to an unresolved V gene in checked studies; the others have no known cause. Present in this sample are 150,000 to 200,000 clones, around 79% of which were seen just once. Approximately 15% of the sample comes from the top ten. The specimen was peripheral blood. These receptors came from a man in his sixties with active or convalescent COVID-19.

The chain uses TRBV7-9 and TRBJ2-7; 9 bases fit TRBD2. Germline V CDR1 and CDR2: SEHNR, FQNEAQ (reference sequence). CDR3 size: 15 residues. The V and J ends lost 5 bases and 3 bases, in that order; junction bases with no gene match: 8. The CDR3 here is CASSPGLAGDYEQYF. The CDR3 DNA reads TGTGCCAGCAGCCCTGGATTAGCGGGAGACTACGAGCAGTACTTC.

V and J are TRBV27 and TRBJ2-2; possible D gene TRBD2, 5 bases. Germline CDR1 is MNHEY and CDR2 is SMNVEV (reference sequence). V lost 9 bases, J lost 3 bases, and 20 bases lay in between. The CDR3 spans 16 residues. CDR3 DNA: TGTGCCAGTCGATACTCAGCGGAAATTTACACCGGGGAGCTGTTTTTT. Its protein product is CASRYSAEIYTGELFF.

The J gene is TRBJ2-7, the V gene TRBV9; D gene unclear. The CDR3 has 13 residues. Trimming stripped 3 bases from V and 2 bases from J, with 9 bases between. Germline V gene sequence: CDR1 SGDLS, CDR2 YYNGEE. The DNA for the CDR3 is TGTGCCAGCAGCGAAGCTACTACCTACGAGCAGTACTTC. It translates to CASSEATTYEQYF. Filled out from reference TRBV9 and TRBJ2-7, the complete variable domain reads DSGVTQTPKHLITATGQRVTLRCSPRSGDLSVYWYQQSLDQGLQFLIQYYNGEERAKGNILERFSAQQFPDLHSELNLSSLELGDSALYFCASSEATTYEQYFGPGTRLTVT.

V usage is TRBV19 and J usage is TRBJ1-5; D gene uncertain. This CDR3 comprises 15 residues. CDR1 and CDR2 from the germline V gene are LNHDA and SQIVND (reference sequence). Trimming shortened V by 4 bases and J by 1 base, and 11 bases separated the two germline ends. CDR3: CASSRGGPSNQPQHF. DNA of the CDR3: TGTGCCAGTAGTAGGGGAGGGCCCAGCAATCAGCCCCAGCATTTT.

This clone was recorded only once. The chain employs TRBV24-1 and TRBJ2-2; TRBD1 might be the D (5 bases). Germline CDR1 and CDR2: KGHDR and SFDVKD. Trimming took off 5 bases at V and 8 bases at J, with 17 bases between the two ends. The CDR3 is 15 residues long. CDR3 residues: CATSGGREGLGELFF. CDR3 DNA sequence: TGTGCCACCAGTGGTGGCAGGGAAGGATTGGGGGAGCTGTTTTTT.

The chain has TRBV18 and TRBJ1-5; weak D call: TRBD1 (5 bases). In germline, CDR1 is KGHSH, CDR2 LQKENI. V lost 3 bases and J 0 bases, leaving 12 bases between the germline ends. The CDR3 is made up of 16 amino acids. The CDR3 DNA sequence: TGTGCCAGCTCACCGACTAGGGGATATAGCAATCAGCCCCAGCATTTT. It specifies CASSPTRGYSNQPQHF.

This clone was counted between two and nine times. This chain links TRBV20-1 with TRBJ1-1; D possibly corresponds to TRBD1 (6 bases). Trimming shortened V by 0 bases and J by 8 bases, and 7 bases separated the two germline ends. This CDR3 has 11 amino acids. Germline V gives CDR1 DFQATT, CDR2 SNEGSKA (reference sequence). The CDR3 reads CSAREGTEAFF. The CDR3 DNA reads TGCAGTGCTAGAGAAGGGACAGAAGCTTTCTTT.

The V call is TRBV6-4, the J call TRBJ1-1; D remains unclear. Trimming left V 7 bases short and J 3 bases short, with 15 bases between. The CDR3 is 14 amino acids. The germline V gene has CDR1 MRHNA and CDR2 SNTAGT. For the CDR3, the DNA is TGTGCCAGCACTATAAAGTTAGGAGACACTGAAGCTTTCTTT. Translated, it gives CASTIKLGDTEAFF.

There are many counts of this clone. The rearrangement links TRBV5-3 to TRBJ1-4; D is perhaps TRBD1 (6 bases). TRBV5-3 carries the ORF label, with uncertain function. Deletions cut 2 bases from V and 8 bases from J, with 10 bases between. The CDR3 spans 13 residues. CDR3 bases: TGTGCCAGAAGCTTAGGGGGTTACGAAAAACTGTTTTTT. Amino acids: CARSLGGYEKLFF.

The chain employs TRBV6-4 and TRBJ2-1; 8 nucleotides match TRBD2. J lost 10 bases, V lost 4 bases, and 6 bases had no gene match. This CDR3 has 13 residues. Germline values: CDR1 MRHNA, CDR2 SNTAGT. The DNA of the CDR3 is TGTGCCAGCAGTGTCGGTCGGGGGGGCGAGCAGTTCTTC. This translates into CASSVGRGGEQFF.

This clone was detected only a few times. The chain is built from TRBV7-2 and TRBJ1-2, with D maybe TRBD1 (6 bases). Deletions cut 7 bases from V and 8 bases from J, with 17 bases between. The germline V gene has CDR1 SGHTA and CDR2 FQGNSA. CDR3 length equals 13 residues. CDR3 sequence reads: CASTRGAGGGYTF. The CDR3 DNA follows: TGTGCCAGCACCCGGGGGGCAGGTGGCGGCTACACCTTC. Full variable domain (missing parts from reference TRBV7-2 and TRBJ1-2): GAGVSQSPSNKVTEKGKDVELRCDPISGHTALYWYRQSLGQGLEFLIYFQGNSAPDKSGLPSDRFSAERTGGSVSTLTIQRTQQEDSAVYLCASTRGAGGGYTFGSGTRLTVV.

This rearrangement joins TRBV5-6 to TRBJ2-7; 7 positions agree with TRBD1. The trim removed 4 bases at V and 8 bases at J, leaving 9 bases unmatched. This CDR3 has 13 residues. Germline CDR1 is SGHDT and CDR2 is YYEEEE. This CDR3 is CASSKKDRDKQYF. As DNA, the CDR3 is TGTGCCAGCAGCAAAAAAGACAGGGACAAGCAGTACTTC. The full variable domain, with the rest looked up from reference TRBV5-6 and TRBJ2-7, is DAGVTQSPTHLIKTRGQQVTLRCSPKSGHDTVSWYQQALGQGPQFIFQYYEEEERQRGNFPDRFSGHQFPNYSSELNVNALLLGDSALYLCASSKKDRDKQYFGPGTRLTVT.

This chain connects TRBV7-2 to TRBJ2-7, with TRBD2 matching over 7 bases. Trimming took 5 bases from V and 10 from J; bases not matched to a gene: 11. CDR1 is SGHTA and CDR2 is FQGNSA in the germline V gene. This CDR3 region has 13 residues. The CDR3 nucleotides are TGTGCCAGCAGCGCTCAAGAGGGAGGGAATCAGTACTTC. Its translation: CASSAQEGGNQYF.

This chain links TRBV7-2 with TRBJ2-5, with D unclear. The CDR3 extends over 11 amino acids. The germline V and J ends were trimmed by 7 bases and 3 bases, with 6 bases remaining between them. Germline V gene sequence: CDR1 SGHTA, CDR2 FQGNSA. CDR3 amino acids: CASTNKETQYF. The CDR3 region has the DNA TGTGCCAGCACTAATAAAGAGACCCAGTACTTC. The variable domain in full, completed from reference TRBV7-2 and TRBJ2-5, reads GAGVSQSPSNKVTEKGKDVELRCDPISGHTALYWYRQSLGQGLEFLIYFQGNSAPDKSGLPSDRFSAERTGGSVSTLTIQRTQQEDSAVYLCASTNKETQYFGPGTRLLVL.

This chain connects TRBV3-1 (or the pseudogene TRBV3-2) to TRBJ2-7; D not certain. The CDR3 covers 14 residues. V dropped 0 bases and J dropped 3 bases, with 9 bases sitting between them. Germline V gene data show CDR1 as LGHDT and CDR2 as YNNKEL (reference sequence). DNA for the CDR3: TGTGCCAGCAGCCAAGAAGTCAGGCGCTACGAGCAGTACTTC. It is translated as CASSQEVRRYEQYF.

V gene TRBV7-7 combines with J gene TRBJ2-5; tentative D call: TRBD2 (5 bases). Germline V gene sequence: CDR1 SSHAT, CDR2 FNYEAQ (reference sequence). V lost 2 bases and J 7 bases, leaving 20 bases between the germline ends. The CDR3 is 16 residues long. DNA of the CDR3: TGTGCCAGCAGCTTAAGCGTGTCCGGGCTAGCAAGGACCCAGTACTTC. Translating gives CASSLSVSGLARTQYF. Using reference TRBV7-7 and TRBJ2-5 for the parts outside the CDR3, the full variable domain is GAGVSQSPRYKVTKRGQDVTLRCDPISSHATLYWYQQALGQGPEFLTYFNYEAQPDKSGLPSDRFSAERPEGSISTLTIQRTEQRDSAMYRCASSLSVSGLARTQYFGPGTRLLVL.

The chain links TRBV6-5 to TRBJ2-7; the D gene is possibly TRBD1 (6 bases). Trimming took 9 bases from V and 3 from J, leaving 15 bases between them. Per the germline V gene, CDR1 is MNHEY and CDR2 is SVGAGI. This CDR3 comprises 13 residues. CDR3 in amino acids: CASSMGRGYEQYF. The CDR3 DNA reads TGTGCCAGTTCTATGGGCAGGGGCTACGAGCAGTACTTC.

The chain carries TRBV6-1 and TRBJ2-3; tentatively, D is TRBD2 (6 bases). The CDR3 covers 13 residues. CDR1 is MNHNS and CDR2 is SASEGT in the germline V gene. V lost 2 bases, J lost 8 bases, and 11 bases lay in between. The CDR3: CASSEKLGGTQYF. CDR3 DNA sequence: TGTGCCAGCAGTGAAAAACTGGGAGGTACGCAGTATTTT.

The V and J genes are TRBV15 and TRBJ1-6; no firm D call. The CDR3 has 14 amino acids. V lost 4 bases, J lost 8 bases, and 12 bases lay in between. Germline-derived CDR1 and CDR2 are LNHNV and YYDKDF (reference sequence). The CDR3 DNA is TGTGCCACCAGCAAAGGCCAGGCCTATTCACCCCTCCACTTT. It encodes CATSKGQAYSPLHF.